These 21 T cell receptor beta chains originate from one sample sequenced in a study of Ad26.COV2.S vaccination and SARS-CoV-2 variants. As for treatment: some 20 received Ad26.COV2.S at low or high dose, single or two shots; five or six received placebo; per-sample allocation not given. Material that was analyzed had been drawn on day 63 after the first vaccine or placebo injection. Profiling relied on immunoSEQ multiplex PCR, and the TCRdb table lists in-frame clones only, not all of them. The table has around 420,000 clones, roughly 90% seen once. The material was peripheral blood, obtained in a trial of Ad26.COV2.S vaccine versus placebo. The receptors come from a person aged 18 to 59 who received the Ad26.COV2.S COVID-19 vaccine or a placebo.

This clone was found a few times. The V call is TRBV7-3, the J call TRBJ1-6; 10 positions agree with TRBD1. Germline CDR1 is SGHTA and CDR2 is FQGTGA. V gave up 1 base and J gave up 13 bases; unmatched junction bases: 7. The length of the CDR3 is 15 residues. Here the CDR3 reads CASSLRTGGDMPLHF. The CDR3 DNA follows: TGTGCCAGCAGCTTAAGGACAGGGGGTGATATGCCCCTCCACTTT. The entire variable domain, with the rest obtained from reference TRBV7-3 and TRBJ1-6, is as follows: GAGVSQTPSNKVTEKGKYVELRCDPISGHTALYWYRQSLGQGPEFLIYFQGTGAADDSGLPNDRFFAVRPEGSVSTLKIQRTERGDSAVYLCASSLRTGGDMPLHFGNGTRLTVT.

V is TRBV19 and J is TRBJ2-2; a possible D gene is TRBD1 (6 bases). Trimming removed 5 bases at V and 6 bases at J, with 13 bases between. The CDR3 totals 14 residues. CDR1 and CDR2 (germline): LNHDA, SQIVND (reference sequence). CDR3 sequence: CASSVTGISGELFF. The CDR3 DNA reads TGTGCCAGTAGTGTAACAGGGATTTCCGGGGAGCTGTTTTTT.

The rearrangement links TRBV19 to TRBJ1-5; weak D call: TRBD1 (5 bases). V lost 3 bases to trimming and J lost 5 bases, with 14 bases between them. The CDR3 extends over 15 amino acids. Germline CDR1 is LNHDA and CDR2 is SQIVND (reference sequence). The CDR3 region has the DNA TGTGCCAGTAGTATTTTCGTCGGGGGTTATCAGCCCCAGCATTTT. It translates to CASSIFVGGYQPQHF.

This clone was recorded once. V usage is TRBV10-2 and J usage is TRBJ2-2; tentative D call: TRBD2 (5 bases). The V gene's germline CDR1 is WSHSY and CDR2 SAAADI. The CDR3 runs to 11 residues. The germline V and J ends were trimmed by 7 bases and 7 bases, with 7 bases remaining between them. The CDR3: CASNEGGELFF. CDR3 bases: TGCGCCAGCAACGAGGGCGGGGAGCTGTTTTTT.

The V call is TRBV7-2, the J call TRBJ1-6; a possible D gene is TRBD1 (5 bases). V was clipped by 2 bases and J by 7 bases, with 15 bases between them. Germline lookup yields CDR1 SGHTA and CDR2 FQGNSA. CDR3 size: 16 residues. CDR3 DNA sequence: TGTGCCAGCAGCTTATGGGATGGGGCCTCAAATTCACCCCTCCACTTT. Its protein product is CASSLWDGASNSPLHF.

CDR3 sequence (DNA): TGTGCCAGCAGCTTGGGGACAGGGCCCACTGAAGCTTTCTTT. Translating it yields CASSLGTGPTEAFF. This chain uses TRBV5-5 with TRBJ1-1; TRBD1 aligns across 8 bases. V trimming: 0 bases; J trimming: 4 bases; junction bases outside the gene matches: 2. Germline V gene data show CDR1 as SGHKS and CDR2 as YYEKEE (reference sequence). This CDR3 contains 14 residues.

The CDR3 region has the DNA TGCGCCAGCAGCCAAGAAGTTTGGGGCAATCAGCCCCAGCATTTT. Its protein is CASSQEVWGNQPQHF. The chain is built from TRBV4-3 and TRBJ1-5; D is uncertain. The CDR3 runs to 15 residues. Germline V gene lookup returns CDR1 LGHNA and CDR2 YSLEER. Trimming shortened V by 0 bases and J by 2 bases, and 8 bases separated the two germline ends.

V gene TRBV5-6 combines with J gene TRBJ2-1; D is perhaps TRBD1 (6 bases). Germline CDR1 is SGHDT and CDR2 is YYEEEE. V was pared by 0 bases and J by 10 bases, with 14 bases between. The CDR3 is 14 amino acids. CDR3 DNA sequence: TGTGCCAGCAGCTTGGTCCCTGGGGGCCAGGAGCAGTTCTTC. Its translation: CASSLVPGGQEQFF.

This rearrangement joins TRBV6-6 to TRBJ2-1, with D possibly being TRBD2 (7 bases). Germline V CDR1 and CDR2: MNHNY, SVGAGI (reference sequence). Trimming shortened V by 4 bases and J by 6 bases, and 13 bases separated the two germline ends. CDR3 length equals 14 residues. CDR3 sequence (DNA): TGTGCCAGCAGTTTGGAGGGGGGGAGCAATGAGCAGTTCTTC. Its translation: CASSLEGGSNEQFF.

The gene calls are TRBV24-1 and TRBJ2-5; D might be TRBD1 or TRBD2, each matching 5 bases. Germline V gene data show CDR1 as KGHDR and CDR2 as SFDVKD. This CDR3 is built from 16 residues. V shed 4 bases and J shed 3 bases, with 17 bases lying between them. CDR3 residues: CATSDGGVVGEETQYF. The CDR3 coding sequence is TGTGCCACCAGTGACGGTGGTGTGGTGGGGGAAGAGACCCAGTACTTC.

The V and J genes are TRBV19 and TRBJ2-1; TRBD1 matches 9 bases. The CDR3 is 12 amino acids. Per germline, CDR1 LNHDA and CDR2 SQIVND (reference sequence). Unmatched junction bases numbered 4, after V lost 10 bases and J lost 6 bases. CDR3 residues: CATTDRGNEQFF. The CDR3 DNA follows: TGTGCCACCACGGACAGGGGCAATGAGCAGTTCTTC.

J is TRBJ1-1 and V is TRBV11-2, with TRBD1 as a possible D gene (6 bases). Germline V CDR1 and CDR2: SGHAT, FQNNGV. This CDR3 contains 15 residues. V was pared by 1 base and J by 1 base, with 10 bases between. The CDR3 coding sequence is TGTGCCAGCAGCTTAGTTCTGGGGGCGAACACTGAAGCTTTCTTT. Residues: CASSLVLGANTEAFF.

V gene TRBV4-1 combines with J gene TRBJ2-7; tentatively, D is TRBD2 (5 bases). The CDR3 covers 15 residues. Germline V lookup: CDR1 MGHRA, CDR2 YSYEKL. V gave up 3 bases and J gave up 2 bases, with 14 bases separating them. Here the CDR3 DNA reads TGCGCCAGCAGCCATAGGACTGATGGCCCCTACGAGCAGTACTTC. It encodes CASSHRTDGPYEQYF.

The gene calls are TRBV6-2 or TRBV6-3 and TRBJ1-1; 7 bases are shared with TRBD1. The J segment lost 4 bases and the V segment lost 5 bases, leaving 19 bases of the junction unmatched. Looked up from germline, CDR1 is MNHEY and CDR2 is SVGEGT. This CDR3 spans 18 amino acids. CDR3 bases: TGTGCCAGCAGTCCCCTCCAGGGGGGGGGTCTCCTTGGCACTGAAGCTTTCTTT. This translates into CASSPLQGGGLLGTEAFF.

V usage is TRBV2 and J usage is TRBJ2-7; D gene ambiguous. The CDR3 extends over 12 amino acids. V was trimmed by 8 bases and J by 6 bases, leaving 14 bases between them. Germline values: CDR1 SNHLY, CDR2 FYNNEI. CDR3 coding DNA: TGTGCCAGCGGGCCTCCAAACGGCGAGCAGTACTTC. Its protein product is CASGPPNGEQYF.

This rearrangement joins TRBV7-8 to TRBJ1-2; no clear D gene. The length of the CDR3 is 15 residues. The germline V and J ends were trimmed by 0 bases and 4 bases, with 12 bases remaining between them. The germline CDR1 and CDR2 sequences are SGHVS and FQNEAQ. The CDR3 region has the DNA TGTGCCAGCAGCTTAGCCCGGGTGGGTTCCTATGGCTACACCTTC. Translating gives CASSLARVGSYGYTF.

V usage is TRBV5-4 and J usage is TRBJ2-5; D may match TRBD1 or TRBD2 (6 bases each). The CDR3 extends over 15 amino acids. Germline V CDR1 and CDR2: SGHNT, YYREEE (reference sequence). Deletions cut 0 bases from V and 1 base from J, with 10 bases between. In DNA form, the CDR3 reads TGTGCCAGCAGCTTGGGAGGGGGGTCCCAAGAGACCCAGTACTTC. Protein sequence: CASSLGGGSQETQYF.

The chain combines TRBV30 with TRBJ2-2; D perhaps matches TRBD1 (6 bases). CDR3 size: 14 residues. The V end lost 8 bases, the J end lost 2 bases, and 15 bases lay between the germline ends. CDR1 is GTSNPN and CDR2 is SVGIG in the germline V gene (reference sequence). Here the CDR3 DNA reads TGTGCCGGTACAGGGCTCAAAAACACCGGGGAGCTGTTTTTT. It yields the protein CAGTGLKNTGELFF.

The V call is TRBV3-1 (or the pseudogene TRBV3-2), the J call TRBJ1-6; D not certain. The V end was cut by 1 base, the J end by 0 bases, with 7 bases between. Germline assignment: CDR1 LGHDT and CDR2 YNNKEL (reference sequence). The CDR3 totals 16 residues. CDR3 DNA: TGTGCCAGCAGCCAAGGAGCTAGCTCCTATAATTCACCCCTCCACTTT. Translated, it gives CASSQGASSYNSPLHF.

The chain links TRBV27 to TRBJ2-7; D gene unclear. The CDR3 covers 11 residues. Germline-derived CDR1 and CDR2 are MNHEY and SMNVEV (reference sequence). The V end lost 7 bases, the J end lost 6 bases, and 10 bases lay between the germline ends. The CDR3 reads CASTSGLEQYF. The CDR3 DNA is TGTGCCAGCACTTCGGGTCTCGAGCAGTACTTC.

CDR3 in DNA: TGTGCCAGCAGCCTACAGGGGAGATACCAAGAGACCCAGTACTTC. Its translation: CASSLQGRYQETQYF. The V gene is TRBV7-3, the J gene TRBJ2-5, with 7 bases that match TRBD1. Germline V gene lookup returns CDR1 SGHTA and CDR2 FQGTGA. V gave up 5 bases and J gave up 0 bases; unmatched junction bases: 6. The CDR3 covers 15 residues.